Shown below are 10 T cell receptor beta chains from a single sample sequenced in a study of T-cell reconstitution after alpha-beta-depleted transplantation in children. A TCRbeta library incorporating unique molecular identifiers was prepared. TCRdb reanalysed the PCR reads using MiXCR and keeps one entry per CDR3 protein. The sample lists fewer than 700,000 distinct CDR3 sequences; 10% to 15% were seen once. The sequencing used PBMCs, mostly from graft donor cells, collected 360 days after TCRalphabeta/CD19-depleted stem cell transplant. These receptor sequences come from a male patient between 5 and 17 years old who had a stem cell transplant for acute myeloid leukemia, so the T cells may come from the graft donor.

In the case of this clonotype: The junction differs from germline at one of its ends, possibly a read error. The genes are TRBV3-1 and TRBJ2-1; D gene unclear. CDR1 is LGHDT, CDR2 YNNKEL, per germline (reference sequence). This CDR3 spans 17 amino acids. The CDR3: CACSQQAVLRAYNEQFF. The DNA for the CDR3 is TGTGCCTGCAGCCAGCAGGCGGTACTAAGGGCCTACAATGAGCAGTTCTTC.

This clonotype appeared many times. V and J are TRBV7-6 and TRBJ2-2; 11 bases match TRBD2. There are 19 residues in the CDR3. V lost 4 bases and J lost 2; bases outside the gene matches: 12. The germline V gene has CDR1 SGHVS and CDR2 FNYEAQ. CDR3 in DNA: TGTGCCAGCAGCTCCAGAACCCCGGGACTAGCGGTCAACACCGGGGAGCTGTTTTTT. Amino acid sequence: CASSSRTPGLAVNTGELFF.

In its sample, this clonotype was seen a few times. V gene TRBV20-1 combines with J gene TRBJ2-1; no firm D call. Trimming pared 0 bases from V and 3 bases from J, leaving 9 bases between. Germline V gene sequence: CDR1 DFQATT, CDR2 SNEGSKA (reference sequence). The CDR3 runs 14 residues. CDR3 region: CSARDGSFYNEQFF. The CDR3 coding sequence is TGCAGTGCTAGAGATGGTTCTTTCTACAATGAGCAGTTCTTC.

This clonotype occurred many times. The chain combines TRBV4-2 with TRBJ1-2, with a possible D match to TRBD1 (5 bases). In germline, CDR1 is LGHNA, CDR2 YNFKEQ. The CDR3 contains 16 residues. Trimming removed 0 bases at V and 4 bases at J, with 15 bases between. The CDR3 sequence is CASSQDVAQGLYGYTF. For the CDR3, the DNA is TGTGCCAGCAGCCAAGATGTGGCGCAGGGACTCTATGGCTACACCTTC.

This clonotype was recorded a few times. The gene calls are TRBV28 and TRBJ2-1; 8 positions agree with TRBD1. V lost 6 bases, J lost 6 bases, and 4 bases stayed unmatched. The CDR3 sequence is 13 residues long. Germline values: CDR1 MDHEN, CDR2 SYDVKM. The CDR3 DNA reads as TGTGCCAGCAGGACGACAGGGGCCAATGAGCAGTTCTTC. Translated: CASRTTGANEQFF.

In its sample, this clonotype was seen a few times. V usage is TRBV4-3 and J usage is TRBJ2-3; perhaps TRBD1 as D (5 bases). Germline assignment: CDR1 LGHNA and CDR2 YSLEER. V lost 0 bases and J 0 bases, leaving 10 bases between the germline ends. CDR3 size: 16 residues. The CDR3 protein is CASSQDGQGSTDTQYF. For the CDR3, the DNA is TGCGCCAGCAGCCAAGATGGGCAGGGTAGCACAGATACGCAGTATTTT.

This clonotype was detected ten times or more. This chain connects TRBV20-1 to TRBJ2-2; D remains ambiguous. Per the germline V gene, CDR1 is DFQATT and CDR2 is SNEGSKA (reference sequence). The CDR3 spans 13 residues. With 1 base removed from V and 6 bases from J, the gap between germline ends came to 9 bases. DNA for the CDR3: TGCAGTGCTAGAGTTCCCAGGTCCGGGGAGCTGTTTTTT. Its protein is CSARVPRSGELFF.

The CDR3 DNA follows: TGCAGTGCTAGGAACAGGGTCTACGGCGAGCAGTACTTC. Protein sequence: CSARNRVYGEQYF. The J gene is TRBJ2-7, the V gene TRBV20-1; D perhaps matches TRBD1 (6 bases). V gave up 3 bases and J gave up 6 bases, with 15 bases separating them. This CDR3 comprises 13 residues. Germline V lookup: CDR1 DFQATT, CDR2 SNEGSKA (reference sequence).

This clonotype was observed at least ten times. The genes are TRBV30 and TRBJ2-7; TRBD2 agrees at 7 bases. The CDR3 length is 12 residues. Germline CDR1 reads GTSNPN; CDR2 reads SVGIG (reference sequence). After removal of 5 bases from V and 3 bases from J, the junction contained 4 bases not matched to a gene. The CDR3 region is CAWGGRVYEQYF. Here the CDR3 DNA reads TGTGCCTGGGGCGGGAGAGTCTACGAGCAGTACTTC.

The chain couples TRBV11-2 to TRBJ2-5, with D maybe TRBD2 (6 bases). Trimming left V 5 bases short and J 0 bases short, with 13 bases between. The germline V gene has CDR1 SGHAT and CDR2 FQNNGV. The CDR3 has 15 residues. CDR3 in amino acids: CASSRGGEYQETQYF. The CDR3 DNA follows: TGTGCCAGCAGCCGGGGAGGCGAGTACCAAGAGACCCAGTACTTC.